Reported below is one TCR beta chain. No antigen is known for it. There are 13 residues in the CDR3. From germline, CDR1 is KGHDR and CDR2 SFDVKD. V was clipped by 3 bases and J by 3 bases, with 7 bases between them. The data stem from a study of T cell responses to AZD1222 COVID-19 vaccine. Study observations and caveats: The study reported that nearly half of spike-specific TCRs target unmutated variant regions.

Some clones are missing from TCRdb's copy, which holds only in-frame ones; the method was immunoSEQ multiplex PCR. The sample contains 150,000 to 200,000 clones, roughly 90% of which appear only once. The source is an adult in good health. The genes are TRBV24-1 and TRBJ1-2, with D unclear. The material sequenced was peripheral blood, taken on day 0 of AZD1222 vaccination. The CDR3 nucleotides are TGTGCCACCAGTGATGGGTGGGACTATGGCTACACCTTC. It encodes CATSDGWDYGYTF.